The rows below give T cell receptor beta chains drawn from one sample of a study of T cell repertoires in cytomegalovirus infection. These receptors' antigens are unknown. A single record per CDR3 protein comes from TCRdb applying MiXCR to the reads. The sample includes some 320,000 distinct CDR3 sequences, 25% to 30% of them seen just once. Sequencing was performed on cultured PBMCs, taken from culture after CMV antigen stimulation. The receptors here all came from a human donor in good health (CMV status not recorded). Some clones in this sample may be carry-over from other donors' samples. Each CDR3 is given with its conserved first and last residue. A D gene is named only where the DNA matches it firmly. A row's size may be missing; if present it is once, few, many or a size class.

abundance,v_gene,j_gene,d_gene,CDR3nt,CDR3aa
few,TRBV2,TRBJ2-1,TRBD2,TGTGCCAGTTACTCTCCGGGACTAGCGGCATACAATGAGCAGTTCTTC,CASYSPGLAAYNEQFF
NA,TRBV19,TRBJ2-7,NA,TGTGCCAGTAGTATCACTGATACCTACGAGCAGTACTTC,CASSITDTYEQYF
few,TRBV6-8,TRBJ1-3,NA,TGTGCCAGCAGCTACGACAACTTCCCCGGAAACACCATATATTTT,CASSYDNFPGNTIYF
NA,TRBV2,TRBJ1-4,NA,TGTGCCAGCAGTGTCGTGCAGGCATATGAAAAACTGTTTTTT,CASSVVQAYEKLFF
NA,TRBV7-3,TRBJ2-6,NA,TGTGCCAGCAGCCCGTTGACAGGCACCGTCTCTGGGGCCAACGTCCTGACTTTC,CASSPLTGTVSGANVLTF
NA,TRBV19,TRBJ1-5,NA,TGTGCCAGTAGTATACAAGTTTCCCAGCCCCAGCATTTT,CASSIQVSQPQHF
NA,TRBV7-3,TRBJ2-7,NA,TGTGCCAGCAGCCTCTACGCGGGTCTAGACGGCGAGCAGTACTTC,CASSLYAGLDGEQYF
NA,TRBV7-2,TRBJ2-2,NA,TGTGCCAGCAGCTATACGAGGGGTTACACCGGGGAGCTGTTTTTT,CASSYTRGYTGELFF
few,TRBV12-3/TRBV12-4,TRBJ1-3,TRBD1,TGTGCCAGCAGTTTACAGGGGGGGACCTCTGGAAACACCATATATTTT,CASSLQGGTSGNTIYF
few,TRBV6-1,TRBJ2-7,NA,TGTGCCAGCGCCCCTTATTCAGGGGGGACCATCGAGCAGTACTTC,CASAPYSGGTIEQYF
few,TRBV19,TRBJ2-3,NA,TGTGCCAGTGGCCAGGGCGACGACACGCAGTATTTT,CASGQGDDTQYF
NA,TRBV5-1,TRBJ1-2,TRBD1,TGCGCCAGCAGCTTTGGGACAGGGGCCTCCCTCTATGGCTACACCTTC,CASSFGTGASLYGYTF
few,TRBV6-1,TRBJ2-5,NA,TGTGCCAGCAGGGGGAGTCCGGCGGAGACCCAGTACTTC,CASRGSPAETQYF
few,TRBV5-5,TRBJ2-3,TRBD1,TGTGCCAGCAGCGCCCGAAGACGGGACAGCCCAGTCCGGTCAGATACGCAGTATTTT,CASSARRRDSPVRSDTQYF
many,TRBV6-1,TRBJ1-1,TRBD1,TGTGCCAGCAGTACCCGGACAGGGGGCAGGAACACTGAAGCTTTCTTT,CASSTRTGGRNTEAFF
few,TRBV15,TRBJ1-5,NA,TGTGCCACCAGCACGGGGAATAGCAATCAGCCCCAGCATTTT,CATSTGNSNQPQHF
NA,TRBV28,TRBJ1-4,NA,TGTGCCAGCTTCAGAGCAACTAATGAAAAACTGTTTTTT,CASFRATNEKLFF
NA,TRBV6-6,TRBJ2-1,TRBD2,TGTGCCAGCGTTGGGACTAGCGGGGGATACAATGAGCAGTTCTTC,CASVGTSGGYNEQFF
NA,TRBV2,TRBJ2-3,TRBD1,TGTGCCAGCAGTGCCCCTGCCAGGGGGGATACGCAGTATTTT,CASSAPARGDTQYF
NA,TRBV4-1,TRBJ2-1,TRBD2,TGCGCCAGCAGCCACGGTTTGGGCGGGAGGGCCAACTACAATGAGCAGTTCTTC,CASSHGLGGRANYNEQFF
NA,TRBV12-3/TRBV12-4,TRBJ2-7,NA,TGTGCCAGCAAAGGATTGGACGAGCAGTACTTC,CASKGLDEQYF
many,TRBV12-5,TRBJ2-1,NA,TGTGCTAGTGGTTTCCATGAGGACTACTACAATGAGCAGTTCTTC,CASGFHEDYYNEQFF
NA,TRBV28,TRBJ2-2,TRBD2,TGTGCCAGCAGTTTAAGCCCCGGGCGGGAGGGCCACGGGGAGCTGTTTTTT,CASSLSPGREGHGELFF
NA,TRBV14,TRBJ1-6,NA,TGTGCCAGCAGCCAAGATTCTTACAGTAAACCCCTCCACTTT,CASSQDSYSKPLHF
NA,TRBV19,TRBJ1-5,TRBD1,TGTGCCAGTAGTACAAACAGGGGCGGTCAGCCCCAGCATTTT,CASSTNRGGQPQHF
few,TRBV7-9,TRBJ2-5,NA,TGTGCCAGCAAGGAAGAAGAGACCCAGTACTTC,CASKEEETQYF
NA,TRBV11-2,TRBJ2-1,TRBD2,TGTGCCAGCAGCTCGGTGGGGACTAGCGGGTACAATGAGCAGTTCTTC,CASSSVGTSGYNEQFF
once,TRBV4-2,TRBJ1-4,NA,TGTGCCAGCAGCCAAGATCGGACGGTCAATGAAAAACTGTTTTTT,CASSQDRTVNEKLFF
few,TRBV4-1,TRBJ1-1,TRBD1,TGCGCCAGCAGCTATCCGGGACAGGGTAGGGAAGCTTTCTTT,CASSYPGQGREAFF
few,TRBV28,TRBJ1-2,TRBD1,TGTGCCAGCAGGCCACTCGGACAGGGTAGGACCTATGGCTACACCTTC,CASRPLGQGRTYGYTF
NA,TRBV6-1,TRBJ2-1,NA,TGTGCCAGCAGGGACGCCCTATTAGGGTACAATGAGCAGTTCTTC,CASRDALLGYNEQFF
NA,TRBV27,TRBJ2-3,TRBD2,TGTGCCAGCAGTCCACCGGGACTAGTTACAGATACGCAGTATTTT,CASSPPGLVTDTQYF
NA,TRBV7-9,TRBJ1-3,TRBD1,TGTGCCAGCAGCCGGACAGGCTCTGGAAACACCATATATTTT,CASSRTGSGNTIYF
NA,TRBV5-1,TRBJ2-1,TRBD1,TGCGCCAGCAGCCGGACAGGGGACTACAATGAGCAGTTCTTC,CASSRTGDYNEQFF
few,TRBV29-1,TRBJ1-5,TRBD1,TGCAGCGCTGGGACAGATAGCAATCAGCCCCAGCATTTT,CSAGTDSNQPQHF
NA,TRBV6-6,TRBJ1-5,NA,TGTGCCAGCAGTTACGGGGGGGGCATGGGATTTAACAATCAGCCCCAGCATTTT,CASSYGGGMGFNNQPQHF
NA,TRBV12-3/TRBV12-4,TRBJ2-1,TRBD2,TGTGCCAGCAGTTTCTCTAGCGGGATGTACAATGAGCAGTTCTTC,CASSFSSGMYNEQFF
many,TRBV11-3,TRBJ2-5,NA,TGTGCCAGCAGCTTAGATGGGACACAAGAGACCCAGTACTTC,CASSLDGTQETQYF
few,TRBV5-4,TRBJ1-4,TRBD1,TGTGCCAGCAGCACCCCAGGGGGGGAACTGTTTTTT,CASSTPGGELFF
NA,TRBV27,TRBJ1-5,TRBD1,TGTGCCAGCAGTTTAGGGGGACAGGGCCGAGGCCCGCCCCAGCATTTT,CASSLGGQGRGPPQHF
NA,TRBV19,TRBJ2-1,TRBD2,TGTGCCAGTAGTAAGGATAGCGGGGGGAACCTCAACAATGAGCAGTTCTTC,CASSKDSGGNLNNEQFF
NA,TRBV27,TRBJ2-5,NA,TGTGCCAGCAGCACTACCGCTAGAGTCGGAGAGACCCAGTACTTC,CASSTTARVGETQYF